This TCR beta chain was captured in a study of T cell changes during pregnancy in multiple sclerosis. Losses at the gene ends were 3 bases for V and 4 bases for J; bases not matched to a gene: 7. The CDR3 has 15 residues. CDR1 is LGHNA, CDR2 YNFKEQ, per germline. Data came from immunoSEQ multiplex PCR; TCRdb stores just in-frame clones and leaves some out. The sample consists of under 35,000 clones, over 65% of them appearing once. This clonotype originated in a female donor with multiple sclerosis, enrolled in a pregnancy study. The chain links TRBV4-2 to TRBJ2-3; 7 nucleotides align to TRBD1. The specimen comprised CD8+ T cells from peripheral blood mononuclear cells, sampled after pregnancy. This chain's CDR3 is CASSQDKTGADTQYF. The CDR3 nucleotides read TGTGCCAGCAGCCAGGACAAAACAGGGGCAGATACGCAGTATTTT.